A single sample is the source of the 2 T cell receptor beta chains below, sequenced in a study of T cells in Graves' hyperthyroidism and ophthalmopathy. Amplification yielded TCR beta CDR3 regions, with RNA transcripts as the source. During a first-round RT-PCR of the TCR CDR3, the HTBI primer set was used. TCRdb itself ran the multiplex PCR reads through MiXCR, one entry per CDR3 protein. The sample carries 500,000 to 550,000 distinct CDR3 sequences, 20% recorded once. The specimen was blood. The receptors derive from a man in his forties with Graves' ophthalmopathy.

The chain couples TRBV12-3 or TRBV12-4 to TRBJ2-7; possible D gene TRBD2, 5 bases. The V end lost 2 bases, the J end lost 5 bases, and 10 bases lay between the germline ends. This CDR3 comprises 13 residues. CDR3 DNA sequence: TGTGCCAGCAGTTTAATTACTAGTGACGAGCAGTACTTC. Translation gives CASSLITSDEQYF.

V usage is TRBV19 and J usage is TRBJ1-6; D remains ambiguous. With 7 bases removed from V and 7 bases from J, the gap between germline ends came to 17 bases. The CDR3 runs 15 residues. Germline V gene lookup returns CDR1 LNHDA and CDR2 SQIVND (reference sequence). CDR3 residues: CASTLRSRSNSPLHF. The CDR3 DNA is TGTGCCAGTACCCTGAGGAGCCGGAGCAATTCACCCCTCCACTTT.